Below, 19 T cell receptor beta chains from the same sample are listed, as sequenced in a study of T cell responses to AZD1222 COVID-19 vaccine. The assay was immunoSEQ multiplex PCR, and TCRdb's table has in-frame clones only and misses some. The data contain approximately 97,000 clones, about nine tenths of them singletons. Material: peripheral blood, obtained on day 0 of AZD1222 vaccination. These receptor sequences come from an adult in good health.

The chain combines TRBV11-2 with TRBJ1-2; D ambiguous. Trimming shortened V by 1 base and J by 2 bases, and 5 bases separated the two germline ends. Germline V gene data show CDR1 as SGHAT and CDR2 as FQNNGV. The CDR3 length is 13 residues. The CDR3 sequence is CASSLGRNYGYTF. As DNA, the CDR3 is TGTGCCAGCAGCTTAGGCAGAAACTATGGCTACACCTTC.

This rearrangement joins TRBV19 to TRBJ1-6; 9 bases are shared with TRBD1. The CDR3 covers 13 residues. V lost 6 bases and J lost 7; bases outside the gene matches: 1. Germline CDR1 is LNHDA and CDR2 is SQIVND (reference sequence). CDR3 in amino acids: CASSDRGNSPLHF. DNA for the CDR3: TGTGCCAGTAGCGACAGGGGGAATTCACCCCTCCACTTT.

This clone was found once. The chain uses TRBV6-5 and TRBJ2-7; 7 positions agree with TRBD2. V lost 5 bases to trimming and J lost 3 bases; unmatched junction nucleotides: 7. CDR3 length equals 14 residues. CDR1 is MNHEY and CDR2 is SVGAGI in the germline V gene. DNA of the CDR3: TGTGCCAGCAGTCCCGGGGGGATTCGCTACGAGCAGTACTTC. Its translation is CASSPGGIRYEQYF.

The gene calls are TRBV29-1 and TRBJ1-1; TRBD1 aligns across 7 bases. This CDR3 has 14 residues. V was clipped by 5 bases and J by 1 base; unmatched bases: 7. CDR1 and CDR2 (germline): SQVTM, ANQGSEA. CDR3 nucleotide sequence: TGCAGCGTTCAAAGGGGACAGTCGAACACTGAAGCTTTCTTT. This encodes CSVQRGQSNTEAFF.

The chain combines TRBV6-2 or TRBV6-3 with TRBJ2-4, with no clear D. CDR1 and CDR2 from the germline V gene are MNHEY and SVGEGT. Trimming took 5 bases from V and 4 from J, leaving 15 bases between them. CDR3 length: 15 residues. The CDR3 here is CASSPPSVRKNIQYF. The CDR3 nucleotides are TGTGCCAGCAGTCCCCCCTCGGTCCGAAAAAACATTCAGTACTTC.

The chain carries TRBV5-1 and TRBJ1-4; D is unclear. Germline CDR1 and CDR2: SGHRS and YFSETQ. Trimming left V 1 base short and J 7 bases short, with 8 bases between. CDR3 size: 13 residues. Here the CDR3 DNA reads TGCGCCAGCAGCTTGCAGTGGGGTGAAAAACTGTTTTTT. It yields the protein CASSLQWGEKLFF.

In its sample, this clone was seen a few times. V gene TRBV5-1 combines with J gene TRBJ1-1, with D tentatively TRBD1 (5 bases). Germline CDR1 and CDR2: SGHRS and YFSETQ. The V gene lost 1 base and the J gene lost 1 base, with 11 bases spanning the gap. The CDR3 sequence is 15 residues long. In nucleotides, the CDR3 is TGCGCCAGCAGCTTGAGTATAGGGGCGAACACTGAAGCTTTCTTT. Protein product: CASSLSIGANTEAFF.

The V and J genes are TRBV6-5 and TRBJ1-1, with TRBD1 matching over 9 bases. V shed 2 bases, J shed 6 bases, and the junction held 7 bases outside the gene matches. There are 15 residues in the CDR3. Germline CDR1 and CDR2: MNHEY and SVGAGI. CDR3 nucleotide sequence: TGTGCCAGCAGTTACCATGACAGGGGGAGGTCTGAAGCTTTCTTT. This sequence encodes CASSYHDRGRSEAFF.

This clone was counted at least ten times. CDR3 DNA: TGTGCCAGCACCGCACCCCCAGATACGCAGTATTTT. This translates into CASTAPPDTQYF. V and J are TRBV28 and TRBJ2-3; D is undetermined. Germline V lookup: CDR1 MDHEN, CDR2 SYDVKM. This CDR3 has 12 amino acids. V shed 7 bases and J shed 4 bases, with 9 bases lying between them.

V is TRBV7-2 and J is TRBJ1-1; D not resolved. Trimming stripped 2 bases from V and 3 bases from J, with 10 bases between. CDR3 length equals 14 residues. Germline V gives CDR1 SGHTA, CDR2 FQGNSA. CDR3 DNA: TGTGCCAGCAGCTTACTAGCGGTGGACACTGAAGCTTTCTTT. The encoded protein is CASSLLAVDTEAFF.

Of note for this clone: No DNA is shown, since the ends of the CDR3 on it are uncertain; the CDR3 is the one TCRdb lists. The chain has TRBV27 and TRBJ2-5; whether TRBD1, the table's D call, matches the DNA was not checked. The CDR3 is 16 amino acids long, termini counted. Germline-derived CDR1 and CDR2 are MNHEY and SMNVEV (reference sequence). CDR3 sequence: CASSFLAGGGQETQYF.

This clone came up once. J is TRBJ1-3 and V is TRBV19; D call uncertain. CDR1 and CDR2 from the germline V gene are LNHDA and SQIVND (reference sequence). The CDR3 is made up of 15 amino acids. Trimming cost V 10 bases and J 1 base, with 17 bases left between them. The CDR3 sequence is CATTSGIWSGNTIYF. The CDR3 DNA sequence: TGTGCCACCACCTCCGGGATATGGTCTGGAAACACCATATATTTT.

This chain connects TRBV27 to TRBJ2-7, with D unclear. The germline gives CDR1 MNHEY, CDR2 SMNVEV (reference sequence). The germline V and J ends were trimmed by 1 base and 1 base, with 5 bases remaining between them. The CDR3 has 13 residues. The CDR3 DNA sequence: TGTGCCAGCAGTTTATATGTTTCCTACGAGCAGTACTTC. Its protein is CASSLYVSYEQYF.

This clone came up a few times. The chain has TRBV3-1 (or the pseudogene TRBV3-2) and TRBJ1-2; perhaps TRBD1 as D (6 bases). This CDR3 has 16 amino acids. Deletions cut 1 base from V and 4 bases from J, with 16 bases between. Germline CDR1 reads LGHDT; CDR2 reads YNNKEL (reference sequence). The CDR3 loop reads CASSQVRTVSFYGYTF. Written as DNA, the CDR3 is TGTGCCAGCAGCCAAGTCCGGACAGTGTCTTTCTATGGCTACACCTTC.

The chain recombines TRBV29-1 with TRBJ2-2; 13 nucleotides match TRBD2. V shed 6 bases and J 5 bases; nucleotides not matched to a gene: 9. CDR3 size: 16 residues. The V gene's germline CDR1 is SQVTM and CDR2 ANQGSEA. CDR3 DNA sequence: TGCAGCGTGGGTACTAGCGGGGGGGCTTTGACCGGGGAGCTGTTTTTT. This sequence encodes CSVGTSGGALTGELFF.

CDR3 in amino acids: CASSFPTGYSYEQYF. In DNA, the CDR3 is TGTGCCAGCAGCTTCCCAACAGGGTACTCCTACGAGCAGTACTTC. V and J are TRBV7-8 and TRBJ2-7, with a tentative D call TRBD1 (6 bases). CDR1 SGHVS and CDR2 FQNEAQ come from the germline V gene. The germline V and J ends were trimmed by 3 bases and 0 bases, with 12 bases remaining between them. CDR3 length: 15 residues.

The V gene is TRBV7-2, the J gene TRBJ2-5, with TRBD2 matching over 9 bases. V was pared by 5 bases and J by 3 bases, with 16 bases of the junction left unmatched. The germline V gene encodes CDR1 SGHTA and CDR2 FQGNSA. The CDR3 covers 18 residues. The CDR3: CASSSRGSGGAGEETQYF. DNA of the CDR3: TGTGCCAGCAGCAGCCGGGGTAGCGGGGGCGCGGGTGAAGAGACCCAGTACTTC.

This clone appeared once. Written as DNA, the CDR3 is TGTGCCAGCTCACCACGAGGGGGCAATCAGCCCCAGCATTTT. This codes for CASSPRGGNQPQHF. The chain carries TRBV18 and TRBJ1-5, with D perhaps TRBD1 (5 bases). CDR3 length: 14 residues. V lost 1 base, J lost 2 bases, and 6 bases lay in between. From germline, CDR1 is KGHSH and CDR2 LQKENI.

This chain joins TRBV3-1 (or the pseudogene TRBV3-2) and TRBJ2-5; 11 bases agree with TRBD2. The CDR3 has 16 residues. After removal of 4 bases from V and 2 bases from J, the junction contained 6 bases not matched to a gene. Germline V gives CDR1 LGHDT, CDR2 YNNKEL (reference sequence). The CDR3 bases are TGTGCCAGCAGCCCCGGACTAGCGGGCTTACAAGAGACCCAGTACTTC. Translation gives CASSPGLAGLQETQYF.